These 25 T cell receptor beta chains originate from one sample sequenced in a study of T cell responses to AZD1222 COVID-19 vaccine. TCRdb keeps only in-frame clones here, not all; method: immunoSEQ multiplex PCR. The sample lists 58,000 or so clones; about four fifths were seen once. The sample was peripheral blood, taken on day 0 of AZD1222 vaccination. The receptors here all came from an adult in good health.

In DNA form, the CDR3 reads TGTGCCAGCAGCCTACCAGTGAACACTGAAGCTTTCTTT. Its protein is CASSLPVNTEAFF. The rearrangement links TRBV7-2 to TRBJ1-1; no clear D. This CDR3 region has 13 residues. Trimming took 5 bases from V and 0 from J, leaving 7 bases between them. Germline CDR1 SGHTA, CDR2 FQGNSA. Full variable domain (rest looked up from reference TRBV7-2 and TRBJ1-1): GAGVSQSPSNKVTEKGKDVELRCDPISGHTALYWYRQSLGQGLEFLIYFQGNSAPDKSGLPSDRFSAERTGGSVSTLTIQRTQQEDSAVYLCASSLPVNTEAFFGQGTRLTVV.

The genes are TRBV7-2 and TRBJ2-7, with D possibly matching TRBD2 (5 bases). CDR3 length equals 13 residues. Germline CDR1 SGHTA, CDR2 FQGNSA. V gave up 5 bases and J gave up 3 bases, with 11 bases separating them. The CDR3 nucleotides read TGTGCCAGCAGCGCCGAGCGGTTCTACGAGCAGTACTTC. As protein: CASSAERFYEQYF.

A single count supports this clone. The chain recombines TRBV11-2 with TRBJ2-3; a weak D match, TRBD2 (6 bases). CDR1 is SGHAT, CDR2 FQNNGV, per germline. Trimming removed 6 bases from V and 0 bases from J, with 13 bases in between. This CDR3 has 15 residues. Here the CDR3 reads CASRRMGTSTDTQYF. DNA of the CDR3: TGTGCCAGCAGGAGGATGGGGACTAGCACAGATACGCAGTATTTT.

This rearrangement joins TRBV5-1 to TRBJ2-5, with 8 bases matching TRBD1. The CDR3 loop spans 18 amino acids. Germline loops: CDR1 SGHRS, CDR2 YFSETQ. V trimming: 2 bases; J trimming: 5 bases; junction bases outside the gene matches: 17. The CDR3 DNA sequence: TGCGCCAGCAGCTTTCTTCTACGGCAGGGGGCCGTCCAGGAGACCCAGTACTTC. Translated: CASSFLLRQGAVQETQYF.

This clone was observed a handful of times. This sequence joins TRBV7-9 and TRBJ2-7, with no clear D. Germline values: CDR1 SEHNR, CDR2 FQNEAQ (reference sequence). V lost 3 bases and J 3 bases, leaving 12 bases between the germline ends. This CDR3 is 14 amino acids long. The CDR3 is CASSLLGAVYEQYF. The DNA for the CDR3 is TGTGCCAGCAGCTTGTTAGGTGCGGTCTACGAGCAGTACTTC.

The chain combines TRBV6-5 with TRBJ1-4, with a weak D call TRBD1 (6 bases). Per germline, CDR1 MNHEY and CDR2 SVGAGI. The CDR3 is 14 amino acids. With 7 bases removed from V and 8 bases from J, the gap between germline ends came to 17 bases. As DNA, the CDR3 is TGTGCCAGCACCCGAGAAGGGGGAGGAGAAAAACTGTTTTTT. Translating it yields CASTREGGGEKLFF.

This clone was seen a few times. The V and J genes are TRBV4-2 and TRBJ2-1; 10 positions match TRBD2. J was trimmed by 3 bases and V by 1 base; bases with no gene match: 9. The CDR3 covers 18 residues. In germline, CDR1 is LGHNA, CDR2 YNFKEQ. The CDR3 DNA follows: TGTGCCAGCAGCCAAGGTGACAGCGGGGGGGCGGACTACAATGAGCAGTTCTTC. Its translation is CASSQGDSGGADYNEQFF.

The CDR3 sequence: CASRRDSGNTIYF. CDR3 bases: TGCGCCAGCAGACGGGACTCTGGAAACACCATATATTTT. V gene TRBV5-1 combines with J gene TRBJ1-3; no reliable D call. From germline, CDR1 is SGHRS and CDR2 YFSETQ. V was shortened by 5 bases and J by 0 bases, with 6 bases between the two germline ends. The CDR3 covers 13 residues.

CDR3 nucleotide sequence: TGCAGCGTTGAAGGTATCCCCTCGTGGACGAACAACAATGAGCAGTTCTTC. It encodes CSVEGIPSWTNNNEQFF. This sequence joins TRBV29-1 and TRBJ2-1; D gene unclear. The CDR3 has 17 residues. Deletions cut 1 base from V and 5 bases from J, with 21 bases between. Germline V gene data show CDR1 as SQVTM and CDR2 as ANQGSEA.

This clone was counted between two and nine times. The genes are TRBV6-4 and TRBJ1-1; 8 positions agree with TRBD1. V lost 2 bases and J lost 1; bases outside the gene matches: 0. The CDR3 has 14 amino acids. Germline lookup yields CDR1 MRHNA and CDR2 SNTAGT. The CDR3 reads CASSDGQGNTEAFF. DNA of the CDR3: TGTGCCAGCAGTGACGGACAGGGGAACACTGAAGCTTTCTTT.

The CDR3 reads CASSLFGEGLFF. The DNA of the CDR3 is TGTGCCAGCAGTTTATTTGGGGAGGGACTGTTTTTT. This chain joins TRBV28 and TRBJ1-4; D is undetermined. The CDR3 totals 12 residues. The germline V gene encodes CDR1 MDHEN and CDR2 SYDVKM. Trimming pared 1 base from V and 13 bases from J, leaving 10 bases between.

This sequence joins TRBV6-2 or TRBV6-3 and TRBJ1-5; possible D gene TRBD1, 5 bases. The CDR3 covers 12 residues. CDR1 is MNHEY and CDR2 is SVGEGT in the germline V gene. V was trimmed by 6 bases and J by 7 bases, leaving 10 bases between them. The CDR3 DNA is TGTGCCAGCAGCCAGGGATTCCAGCCCCAGCATTTT. Protein: CASSQGFQPQHF.

The V call is TRBV11-2, the J call TRBJ1-1, with TRBD1 as a possible D gene (6 bases). The CDR3 contains 13 residues. CDR1 SGHAT and CDR2 FQNNGV come from the germline V gene. Deletions cut 10 bases from V and 2 bases from J, with 14 bases between. The DNA of the CDR3 is TGTGCCACCCTCCAACAGGGCAACACTGAAGCTTTCTTT. Amino acid sequence: CATLQQGNTEAFF.

V is TRBV6-6 and J is TRBJ1-2; perhaps TRBD1 as D (6 bases). The CDR3 loop spans 18 amino acids. Germline CDR1 MNHNY, CDR2 SVGAGI (reference sequence). The ends were cut back, 5 bases at V and 0 bases at J, with 22 bases in the middle. CDR3 DNA sequence: TGTGCCAGCAGTCCATCGAGGGGGGGGCAGGGATCTAACTATGGCTACACCTTC. Encoded protein: CASSPSRGGQGSNYGYTF.

The chain employs TRBV27 and TRBJ2-7; D is ambiguous. Germline V gene lookup returns CDR1 MNHEY and CDR2 SMNVEV (reference sequence). The CDR3 covers 12 residues. V gave up 6 bases and J gave up 3 bases, with 9 bases separating them. The CDR3 region has the DNA TGTGCCAGCAGCATGGACGGCTACGAGCAGTACTTC. Encoded protein: CASSMDGYEQYF.

The rearrangement uses TRBV5-1 and TRBJ1-3, with no clear D. The CDR3 consists of 13 residues. From germline, CDR1 is SGHRS and CDR2 YFSETQ. V was cut by 0 bases and J by 0 bases, with 1 base left in between. For the CDR3, the DNA is TGCGCCAGCAGCTTGGACTCTGGAAACACCATATATTTT. Translating it yields CASSLDSGNTIYF.

V is TRBV4-1 and J is TRBJ2-2, with a possible D match to TRBD1 (5 bases). The CDR3 sequence is 17 residues long. Germline CDR1 reads MGHRA; CDR2 reads YSYEKL. V dropped 0 bases and J dropped 5 bases, with 16 bases sitting between them. The CDR3 loop is CASSQEGWQGRTGELFF. For the CDR3, the DNA is TGCGCCAGCAGCCAAGAAGGTTGGCAGGGAAGGACCGGGGAGCTGTTTTTT.

In regard to this clone: Germline and junction disagree at one end, which may indicate a read error. The J gene is TRBJ1-2, the V gene TRBV7-9, with D possibly being TRBD1 (5 bases). In germline, CDR1 is SEHNR, CDR2 FQNEAQ (reference sequence). This CDR3 contains 14 residues. The CDR3 DNA reads as TGTGCCAGCAGCTTAGACGGGACCATTTATGACTACACCTTC. Protein product: CASSLDGTIYDYTF.

This clone showed up just once. The chain recombines TRBV27 with TRBJ2-7; D is ambiguous. Trimming pared 5 bases from V and 3 bases from J, leaving 11 bases between. This CDR3 spans 13 amino acids. Germline V gene sequence: CDR1 MNHEY, CDR2 SMNVEV (reference sequence). The CDR3 region is CASSVHPYYEQYF. In DNA, the CDR3 is TGTGCCAGCAGTGTACACCCCTACTACGAGCAGTACTTC.

The chain carries TRBV11-2 and TRBJ2-1, with D perhaps matching TRBD1 or TRBD2 (6 bases each). CDR1 is SGHAT, CDR2 FQNNGV, per germline. The V and J ends lost 2 bases and 7 bases respectively, with 15 bases between them. The CDR3 has 15 amino acids. The CDR3: CASSLHGGPANEQFF. CDR3 coding DNA: TGTGCCAGCAGCTTACATGGGGGGCCCGCTAATGAGCAGTTCTTC.

A note on this clone: This same CDR3 is encoded by further DNA sequences in the sample. The rearrangement joins TRBV18 to TRBJ1-1; D gene uncertain. In germline, CDR1 is KGHSH, CDR2 LQKENI. CDR3 length: 14 amino acids. With 0 bases removed from V and 1 base from J, the gap between germline ends came to 6 bases. DNA of the CDR3: TGTGCCAGCTCACCACCGGGCAGGAACACTGAAGCTTTCTTT. Protein product: CASSPPGRNTEAFF. The whole variable domain, filled in from reference TRBV18 and TRBJ1-1, reads NAGVMQNPRHLVRRRGQEARLRCSPMKGHSHVYWYRQLPEEGLKFMVYLQKENIIDESGMPKERFSAEFPKEGPSILRIQQVVRGDSAAYFCASSPPGRNTEAFFGQGTRLTVV.

The chain combines TRBV2 with TRBJ1-1; D may be TRBD1 (6 bases). Germline assignment: CDR1 SNHLY and CDR2 FYNNEI. This CDR3 contains 13 residues. V lost 8 bases, J lost 1 base, and 11 bases lay in between. CDR3 nucleotide sequence: TGTGCCAGCGGAATACAGGGGAACACTGAAGCTTTCTTT. This sequence encodes CASGIQGNTEAFF. Combining the CDR3 with reference TRBV2 and TRBJ1-1 gives the whole variable domain EPEVTQTPSHQVTQMGQEVILRCVPISNHLYFYWYRQILGQKVEFLVSFYNNEISEKSEIFDDQFSVERPDGSNFTLKIRSTKLEDSAMYFCASGIQGNTEAFFGQGTRLTVV.

The chain joins TRBV24-1 to TRBJ2-5; possible D gene TRBD2, 6 bases. Between the trimmed V and J ends, which lost 4 bases and 3 bases, there was a span of 20 bases. Per the germline V gene, CDR1 is KGHDR and CDR2 is SFDVKD. This CDR3 has 17 residues. The CDR3, as DNA: TGTGCCACCAGTGACCTCGGTAATGCCGGGGGTAAAGAGACCCAGTACTTC. It yields the protein CATSDLGNAGGKETQYF.

V gene TRBV4-1 combines with J gene TRBJ1-2, with 8 bases matching TRBD1. From germline, CDR1 is MGHRA and CDR2 YSYEKL. There are 14 residues in the CDR3. The junction had 6 bases not matched to a gene; V was cut back by 2 bases and J by 7 bases. CDR3 bases: TGCGCCAGCAGCCAATTCCAGGGGGCCGGTGGCTACACCTTC. Its translation is CASSQFQGAGGYTF.

The gene calls are TRBV18 and TRBJ2-7, with TRBD2 as a possible D gene (7 bases). CDR3 length: 14 residues. Trimming cost V 3 bases and J 3 bases, with 12 bases left between them. In germline, CDR1 is KGHSH, CDR2 LQKENI. CDR3 residues: CASSPGGAGYEQYF. As DNA, the CDR3 is TGTGCCAGCTCACCGGGGGGGGCAGGCTACGAGCAGTACTTC.